The clone carrying this T cell receptor (beta chain) has a handful of counts. Its antigen remains unknown. This record belongs to a study of breast tumors, draining lymph nodes, adjacent tissues. Study observations and caveats: Data only fit, rather than demonstrated, lymph node origin of most tumor T cells.

The CDR3 loop spans 17 amino acids. Trimming shortened V by 0 bases and J by 1 base, and 15 bases separated the two germline ends. Germline V gives CDR1 LGHNA, CDR2 YSLEER. Samples came from axillary lymph nodes draining the breast cancer. TCRdb passed the multiplex PCR reads through MiXCR, listing each CDR3 protein once. The data contain some 150,000 distinct CDR3 sequences, roughly a third of them singletons. This clonotype was sampled from a female donor with breast cancer. Some clones in this sample may be carry-over from other donors' samples. The rearrangement joins TRBV4-3 to TRBJ1-1, with D unclear. Specimen: axillary lymph node tissue. The DNA of the CDR3 is TGCGCCAGCAGCCAAGAGCTTACGAGAAGAGGGAACACTGAAGCTTTCTTT. Residues: CASSQELTRRGNTEAFF.